The 11 T cell receptor beta chains listed next were all sequenced from one sample in a study of T cells in Graves' hyperthyroidism and ophthalmopathy. Amplification of TCR beta CDR3 regions was performed using RNA transcripts as template. The primer set for the first-round RT-PCR of the TCR CDR3 was HTBI. One entry per CDR3 protein results from TCRdb running MiXCR on the multiplex PCR reads. This table holds 400,000 to 600,000 distinct CDR3 sequences, 15% to 20% found once. Specimen: blood. The receptor set was obtained from a woman in her 30s with Graves' ophthalmopathy.

The rearrangement links TRBV28 to TRBJ1-5, with D possibly matching TRBD1 (5 bases). Between the trimmed V and J ends, which lost 6 bases and 5 bases, there was a span of 14 bases. This CDR3 comprises 14 residues. The germline CDR1 and CDR2 sequences are MDHEN and SYDVKM. This chain's CDR3 is CASSPGTGYQPQHF. CDR3 bases: TGTGCCAGCAGCCCAGGGACGGGGTATCAGCCCCAGCATTTT.

The rearrangement uses TRBV5-1 and TRBJ1-4, with a weak D call TRBD1 (5 bases). The V gene's germline CDR1 is SGHRS and CDR2 YFSETQ. This CDR3 is built from 13 residues. V was clipped by 4 bases and J by 5 bases, with 9 bases between them. In DNA form, the CDR3 reads TGCGCCAGCAGCCCCTCAGGGAATGAAAAACTGTTTTTT. Residues: CASSPSGNEKLFF. The variable domain in full, completed from reference TRBV5-1 and TRBJ1-4, reads KAGVTQTPRYLIKTRGQQVTLSCSPISGHRSVSWYQQTPGQGLQFLFEYFSETQRNKGNFPGRFSGRQFSNSRSEMNVSTLELGDSALYLCASSPSGNEKLFFGSGTQLSVL.

This clonotype was seen a few times. The chain has TRBV29-1 and TRBJ1-2; TRBD1 aligns across 7 bases. CDR1 and CDR2 from the germline V gene are SQVTM and ANQGSEA. This CDR3 is built from 13 residues. J gave up 7 bases and V 7 bases, and 12 bases lay outside the gene matches. The CDR3 loop reads CSAPRTGDLGYTF. The CDR3 DNA is TGCAGCGCCCCCCGGACAGGCGATCTTGGCTACACCTTC.

This chain links TRBV6-5 with TRBJ2-1; 13 bases agree with TRBD2. The germline V gene encodes CDR1 MNHEY and CDR2 SVGAGI. V dropped 2 bases and J dropped 4; count of bases not matched to a gene: 2. The length of the CDR3 is 16 residues. The CDR3: CASSYLGLAGYNEQFF. In DNA form, the CDR3 reads TGTGCCAGCAGTTACCTGGGACTAGCGGGGTACAATGAGCAGTTCTTC.

This clonotype has ten or more counts. The chain uses TRBV12-3 or TRBV12-4 and TRBJ2-7; 11 nucleotides match TRBD2. The J segment lost 2 bases and the V segment lost 5 bases, leaving 5 bases of the junction unmatched. CDR3 size: 15 residues. The CDR3 region has the DNA TGTGCCAGCAGTGGACCGGGACTAGCGGCCTACGAGCAGTACTTC. It encodes CASSGPGLAAYEQYF.

This clonotype was detected only a few times. The rearrangement joins TRBV9 to TRBJ1-6, with TRBD1 identical over 7 bases. Looked up from germline, CDR1 is SGDLS and CDR2 is YYNGEE. The V segment lost 0 bases and the J segment 9 bases; nucleotides outside the gene matches: 6. The CDR3 sequence is 15 residues long. CDR3 nucleotide sequence: TGTGCCAGCAGCGTAGCGGAAGGGGGCACTTCACCCCTCCACTTT. Residues: CASSVAEGGTSPLHF.

This clonotype has more than one count but fewer than ten. The V gene is TRBV15, the J gene TRBJ2-1, with 7 bases fitting TRBD2. There are 15 residues in the CDR3. The V and J ends lost 0 bases and 3 bases, in that order; junction bases with no gene match: 2. Germline assignment: CDR1 LNHNV and CDR2 YYDKDF (reference sequence). The CDR3 reads CATSRERERYNEQFF. The CDR3 DNA is TGTGCCACCAGCAGAGAGCGGGAGCGCTACAATGAGCAGTTCTTC.

This clonotype was recorded many times. The CDR3 protein is CASSSSLGTGNPDTQYF. DNA of the CDR3: TGTGCCAGCAGCTCCTCTCTGGGGACAGGGAATCCAGATACGCAGTATTTT. The chain joins TRBV11-2 to TRBJ2-3; TRBD1 matches 9 bases. The CDR3 sequence is 17 residues long. Trimming took 4 bases from V and 4 from J; bases not matched to a gene: 12. Germline loops: CDR1 SGHAT, CDR2 FQNNGV.

The count of this clonotype is one. CDR3 loop: CASPREAGGGDEQFF. DNA of the CDR3: TGTGCCAGCCCCAGAGAAGCGGGAGGGGGGGATGAGCAGTTCTTC. The chain joins TRBV2 to TRBJ2-1; 10 bases are a match to TRBD2. Looked up from germline, CDR1 is SNHLY and CDR2 is FYNNEI. The CDR3 runs to 15 residues. Trimming took 8 bases from V and 8 from J; bases not matched to a gene: 12. The whole variable domain, remainder taken from reference TRBV2 and TRBJ2-1, is EPEVTQTPSHQVTQMGQEVILRCVPISNHLYFYWYRQILGQKVEFLVSFYNNEISEKSEIFDDQFSVERPDGSNFTLKIRSTKLEDSAMYFCASPREAGGGDEQFFGPGTRLTVL.

This clonotype was found many times. The V and J genes are TRBV28 and TRBJ1-6; D is possibly TRBD1 (5 bases). The length of the CDR3 is 16 residues. Germline V gives CDR1 MDHEN, CDR2 SYDVKM. The V and J ends lost 6 bases and 4 bases respectively, with 16 bases between them. The CDR3 region is CASSPGTDSYNSPLHF. In DNA form, the CDR3 reads TGTGCCAGCAGCCCCGGGACCGATTCTTATAATTCACCCCTCCACTTT.

This clonotype came up many times. V usage is TRBV9 and J usage is TRBJ2-5, with D possibly matching TRBD2 (5 bases). The CDR3 is made up of 15 amino acids. Germline V CDR1 and CDR2: SGDLS, YYNGEE. The V gene lost 1 base and the J gene lost 5 bases, with 15 bases spanning the gap. The CDR3 region is CASSVSGGQSETQYF. In DNA form, the CDR3 reads TGTGCCAGCAGCGTATCCGGCGGGCAGTCGGAGACCCAGTACTTC.